The 20 T cell receptor beta chains below all came from one sample that was sequenced in a study of T cells after posttransplantation cyclophosphamide. The table came from immunoSEQ multiplex PCR; TCRdb's copy has only in-frame clones and leaves some out. The sample includes just over 65,000 clones, 90% to 95% of them seen just once. Input material: PBMCs. These receptors all come from a woman aged 25 to 45 in good health and a related stem cell transplant donor.

The chain recombines TRBV7-9 with TRBJ1-4; 9 bases agree with TRBD1. Trimming removed 2 bases from V and 4 bases from J; junction bases left unmatched: 8. The CDR3 is 17 amino acids. From germline, CDR1 is SEHNR and CDR2 FQNEAQ (reference sequence). CDR3 nucleotide sequence: TGTGCCAGCAGCTTAATCGGGACAGGGCTTATTAATGAAAAACTGTTTTTT. Its translation is CASSLIGTGLINEKLFF.

The rearrangement links TRBV30 to TRBJ2-1; 9 bases fit TRBD1. Trimming took 0 bases from V and 7 from J; bases not matched to a gene: 4. CDR3 length: 14 amino acids. Germline loops: CDR1 GTSNPN, CDR2 SVGIG (reference sequence). CDR3: CAWSVGGTGNEQFF. CDR3 DNA: TGTGCCTGGAGTGTAGGGGGGACAGGGAATGAGCAGTTCTTC.

V usage is TRBV4-1 and J usage is TRBJ1-1; weak D call: TRBD1 (5 bases). V was cut by 0 bases and J by 4 bases, with 18 bases left in between. CDR3 length: 17 residues. Germline CDR1 is MGHRA and CDR2 is YSYEKL. The CDR3: CASSQDPYGTTSTEAFF. The CDR3 DNA reads as TGCGCCAGCAGCCAAGACCCCTACGGGACGACGAGCACTGAAGCTTTCTTT.

V is TRBV2 and J is TRBJ2-1; TRBD1 matches at 7 bases. The length of the CDR3 is 11 residues. Looked up from germline, CDR1 is SNHLY and CDR2 is FYNNEI. V trimming: 6 bases; J trimming: 16 bases; junction bases outside the gene matches: 9. The chain's CDR3 is CASSPDRARFF. DNA for the CDR3: TGTGCCAGCAGCCCCGACAGGGCTCGATTCTTC.

V and J are TRBV6-5 and TRBJ1-2; D not resolved. The germline V and J ends were trimmed by 6 bases and 2 bases, with 10 bases remaining between them. Looked up from germline, CDR1 is MNHEY and CDR2 is SVGAGI. The CDR3 covers 13 residues. CDR3: CASRDAGNYGYTF. In nucleotides, the CDR3 is TGTGCCAGCAGGGATGCCGGAAACTATGGCTACACCTTC.

The chain links TRBV10-2 to TRBJ1-4; D is unclear. The CDR3 covers 14 residues. V shed 3 bases and J shed 7 bases, with 12 bases lying between them. Germline CDR1 is WSHSY and CDR2 is SAAADI. The CDR3 reads CASSEAGLTEKLFF. The DNA for the CDR3 is TGCGCCAGCAGTGAAGCCGGGTTGACTGAAAAACTGTTTTTT.

The chain has TRBV5-1 and TRBJ2-3, with no clear D. This CDR3 spans 12 amino acids. V gave up 4 bases and J gave up 0 bases, with 3 bases separating them. From germline, CDR1 is SGHRS and CDR2 YFSETQ. The CDR3 protein is CASSTSTDTQYF. The CDR3 nucleotides are TGCGCCAGCAGCACTAGCACAGATACGCAGTATTTT.

Written as DNA, the CDR3 is TGTGCCAGCAGCGTAGGTCTCTTGAGCTCTGGAAACACCATATATTTT. Amino acids: CASSVGLLSSGNTIYF. The rearrangement joins TRBV9 to TRBJ1-3, with no clear D. This CDR3 contains 16 residues. The V and J ends lost 0 bases and 0 bases respectively, with 10 bases between them. Per germline, CDR1 SGDLS and CDR2 YYNGEE.

The rearrangement joins TRBV19 to TRBJ1-5; D is uncertain. V lost 2 bases to trimming and J lost 5 bases, with 4 bases between them. The germline V gene encodes CDR1 LNHDA and CDR2 SQIVND (reference sequence). CDR3 length equals 12 residues. The CDR3: CASSIKDQPQHF. CDR3 coding DNA: TGTGCCAGTAGTATAAAAGATCAGCCCCAGCATTTT.

The chain combines TRBV21-1 with TRBJ2-6; the D call TRBD1 from the table was never checked on the DNA. TRBV21-1 corresponds to a pseudogene. The CDR3 spans 17 residues. The CDR3 DNA sequence: TGTGCCAGCAGCAAAGGCTTTACATGGTACGGGGCCAACGTCCTGACTTTC. Amino acid sequence: CASSKGFTWYGANVLTF.

The rearrangement links TRBV6-6 to TRBJ1-1; no clear D gene. CDR1 is MNHNY, CDR2 SVGAGI, per germline (reference sequence). The length of the CDR3 is 15 residues. Trimming stripped 5 bases from V and 6 bases from J, with 19 bases between. CDR3 region: CASSQLTLHGPEAFF. The DNA of the CDR3 is TGTGCCAGCAGTCAACTGACTCTCCACGGTCCTGAAGCTTTCTTT.

This clone showed up just a few times. For the CDR3, the DNA is TGTGCCAGCAGCTTGGGACAGATCTCTGAAGCTTTCTTT. It yields the protein CASSLGQISEAFF. This chain uses TRBV5-6 with TRBJ1-1, with D perhaps TRBD1 (5 bases). Trimming cost V 0 bases and J 6 bases, with 9 bases left between them. The CDR3 totals 13 residues. CDR1 and CDR2 (germline): SGHDT, YYEEEE. Drawing the rest from reference TRBV5-6 and TRBJ1-1, the complete variable domain is DAGVTQSPTHLIKTRGQQVTLRCSPKSGHDTVSWYQQALGQGPQFIFQYYEEEERQRGNFPDRFSGHQFPNYSSELNVNALLLGDSALYLCASSLGQISEAFFGQGTRLTVV.

This rearrangement joins TRBV27 to TRBJ2-6; 8 nucleotides line up with TRBD1. The CDR3 is 17 amino acids. V was pared by 5 bases and J by 0 bases, with 6 bases of the junction left unmatched. Germline loops: CDR1 MNHEY, CDR2 SMNVEV (reference sequence). CDR3 nucleotide sequence: TGTGCCAGCAGTCCCCGGACAGGGATCTCTGGGGCCAACGTCCTGACTTTC. It is translated as CASSPRTGISGANVLTF.

This clone appeared a few times. The chain combines TRBV6-4 with TRBJ2-2, with D possibly being TRBD1 (6 bases). Looked up from germline, CDR1 is MRHNA and CDR2 is SNTAGT. This CDR3 contains 14 residues. V was cut by 4 bases and J by 5 bases, with 11 bases left in between. DNA for the CDR3: TGTGCCAGCAGTGCTTCAGGGGAAACCGGGGAGCTGTTTTTT. It translates to CASSASGETGELFF.

The V gene is TRBV7-8, the J gene TRBJ2-1; either TRBD1 or TRBD2 may fit D (6 bases each). Germline CDR1 and CDR2: SGHVS and FQNEAQ. This CDR3 is 16 amino acids long. V was cut by 1 base and J by 5 bases, with 15 bases left in between. CDR3 nucleotide sequence: TGTGCCAGCAGCTTAGTTGGAGGGGGTCGGAACAATGAGCAGTTCTTC. Translation gives CASSLVGGGRNNEQFF. The complete variable domain, with remaining parts taken from reference TRBV7-8 and TRBJ2-1, reads GAGVSQSPRYKVAKRGQDVALRCDPISGHVSLFWYQQALGQGPEFLTYFQNEAQLDKSGLPSDRFFAERPEGSVSTLKIQRTQQEDSAVYLCASSLVGGGRNNEQFFGPGTRLTVL.

The chain uses TRBV29-1 and TRBJ1-1; no clear D. The CDR3 is 13 residues long. With 1 base removed from V and 5 bases from J, the gap between germline ends came to 11 bases. Germline V gene data show CDR1 as SQVTM and CDR2 as ANQGSEA. Here the CDR3 reads CSVEVGIGTEAFF. In nucleotides, the CDR3 is TGCAGCGTTGAAGTTGGGATCGGGACTGAAGCTTTCTTT.

The V call is TRBV7-9, the J call TRBJ1-2; D ambiguous. Trimming took 1 base from V and 8 from J, leaving 11 bases between them. Per the germline V gene, CDR1 is SEHNR and CDR2 is FQNEAQ (reference sequence). CDR3 length equals 13 residues. CDR3 sequence: CASSLEASPGYTF. The CDR3 coding sequence is TGTGCCAGCAGCTTAGAGGCGTCCCCCGGCTACACCTTC.

V is TRBV28 and J is TRBJ2-7; D is possibly TRBD2 (6 bases). CDR1 MDHEN and CDR2 SYDVKM come from the germline V gene. CDR3 length: 16 residues. V lost 5 bases and J 0 bases, leaving 17 bases between the germline ends. The CDR3 bases are TGTGCCAGCAGTCTCCGTCGGGGGTCCGGCTCCTACGAGCAGTACTTC. As protein: CASSLRRGSGSYEQYF.

This rearrangement joins TRBV7-8 to TRBJ1-1; perhaps TRBD1 as D (6 bases). V was shortened by 3 bases and J by 2 bases, with 10 bases between the two germline ends. The CDR3 has 14 amino acids. CDR1 is SGHVS, CDR2 FQNEAQ, per germline. CDR3 nucleotides: TGTGCCAGCAGCTTTCAGGGGTATAACACTGAAGCTTTCTTT. Protein: CASSFQGYNTEAFF.

The CDR3 is CASSPRIRTEQFF. Written as DNA, the CDR3 is TGCGCCAGCAGCCCTAGGATAAGGACTGAGCAGTTCTTC. The gene calls are TRBV4-3 and TRBJ2-1; D is unclear. The CDR3 has 13 residues. V was cut by 4 bases and J by 9 bases, with 13 bases left in between. The germline V gene has CDR1 LGHNA and CDR2 YSLEER.